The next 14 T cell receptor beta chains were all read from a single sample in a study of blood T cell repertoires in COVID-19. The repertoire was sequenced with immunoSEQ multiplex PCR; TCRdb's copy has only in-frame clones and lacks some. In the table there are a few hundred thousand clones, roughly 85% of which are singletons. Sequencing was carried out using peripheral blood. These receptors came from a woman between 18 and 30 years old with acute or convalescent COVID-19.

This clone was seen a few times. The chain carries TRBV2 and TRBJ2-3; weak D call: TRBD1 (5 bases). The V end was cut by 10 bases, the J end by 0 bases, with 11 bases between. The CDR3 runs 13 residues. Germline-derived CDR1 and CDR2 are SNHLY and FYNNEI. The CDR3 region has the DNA TGTGCCACCGAGGACAAGAGCACAGATACGCAGTATTTT. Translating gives CATEDKSTDTQYF.

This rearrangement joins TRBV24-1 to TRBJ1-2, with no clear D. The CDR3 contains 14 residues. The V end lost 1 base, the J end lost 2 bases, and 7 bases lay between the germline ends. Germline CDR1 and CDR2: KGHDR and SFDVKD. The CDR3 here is CATSDFSANYGYTF. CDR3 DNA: TGTGCCACCAGTGATTTTTCCGCGAACTATGGCTACACCTTC.

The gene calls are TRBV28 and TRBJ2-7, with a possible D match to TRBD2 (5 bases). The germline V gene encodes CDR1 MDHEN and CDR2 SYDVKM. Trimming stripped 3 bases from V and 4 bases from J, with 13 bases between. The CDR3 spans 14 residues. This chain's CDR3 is CASSLGGGGYEQYF. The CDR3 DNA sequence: TGTGCCAGCAGTTTGGGCGGAGGAGGATACGAGCAGTACTTC.

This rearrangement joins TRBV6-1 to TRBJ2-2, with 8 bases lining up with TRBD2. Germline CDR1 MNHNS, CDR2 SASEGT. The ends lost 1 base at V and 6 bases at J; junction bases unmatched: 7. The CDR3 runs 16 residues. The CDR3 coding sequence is TGTGCCAGCAGTGAAGGTCTAGCGGGTACAGCCGGGGAGCTGTTTTTT. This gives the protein CASSEGLAGTAGELFF.

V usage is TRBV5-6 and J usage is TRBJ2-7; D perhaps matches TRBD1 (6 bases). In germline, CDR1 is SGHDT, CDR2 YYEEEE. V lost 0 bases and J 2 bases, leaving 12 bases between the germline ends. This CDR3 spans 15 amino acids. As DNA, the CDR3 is TGTGCCAGCAGCTTGGTAGGCAGGGGAGCCTACGAGCAGTACTTC. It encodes CASSLVGRGAYEQYF.

The CDR3 DNA follows: TGTGCCAGCGGTGGTAGCGGCACCGGGGAGCTGTTTTTT. Translating gives CASGGSGTGELFF. The chain is built from TRBV7-2 and TRBJ2-2; D might be TRBD2 (6 bases). V dropped 8 bases and J dropped 4 bases, with 11 bases sitting between them. The CDR3 has 13 amino acids. Germline V gene lookup returns CDR1 SGHTA and CDR2 FQGNSA.

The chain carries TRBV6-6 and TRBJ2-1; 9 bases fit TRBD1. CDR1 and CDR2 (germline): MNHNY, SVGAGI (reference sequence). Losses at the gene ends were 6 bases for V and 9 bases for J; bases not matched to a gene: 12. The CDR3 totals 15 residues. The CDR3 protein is CASSRGTGPPIEQFF. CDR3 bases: TGTGCCAGCAGCCGGGGGACAGGGCCTCCAATTGAGCAGTTCTTC.

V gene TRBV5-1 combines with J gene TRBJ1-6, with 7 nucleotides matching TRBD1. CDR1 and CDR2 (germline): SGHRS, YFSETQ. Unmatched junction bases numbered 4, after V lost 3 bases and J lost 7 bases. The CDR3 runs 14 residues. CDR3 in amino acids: CASSSGTVNSPLHF. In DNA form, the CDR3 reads TGCGCCAGCAGCTCCGGGACAGTGAATTCACCCCTCCACTTT.

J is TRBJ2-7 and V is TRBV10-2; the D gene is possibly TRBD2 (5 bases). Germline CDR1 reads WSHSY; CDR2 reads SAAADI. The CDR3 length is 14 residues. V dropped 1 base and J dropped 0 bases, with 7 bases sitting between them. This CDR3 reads CASSEFGISYEQYF. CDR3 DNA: TGCGCCAGCAGTGAGTTCGGGATCTCCTACGAGCAGTACTTC.

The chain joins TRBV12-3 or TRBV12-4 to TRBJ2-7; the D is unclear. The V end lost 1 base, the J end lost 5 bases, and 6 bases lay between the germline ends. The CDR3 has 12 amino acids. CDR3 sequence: CASSLVADEQYF. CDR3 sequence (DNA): TGTGCCAGCAGTTTAGTAGCTGACGAGCAGTACTTC.

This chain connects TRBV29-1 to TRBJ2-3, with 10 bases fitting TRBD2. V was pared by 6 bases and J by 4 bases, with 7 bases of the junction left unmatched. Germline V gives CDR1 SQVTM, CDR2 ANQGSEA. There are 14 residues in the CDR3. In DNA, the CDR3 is TGCAGCGTGCGGACTAGCGGTTTCGCAGATACGCAGTATTTT. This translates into CSVRTSGFADTQYF.

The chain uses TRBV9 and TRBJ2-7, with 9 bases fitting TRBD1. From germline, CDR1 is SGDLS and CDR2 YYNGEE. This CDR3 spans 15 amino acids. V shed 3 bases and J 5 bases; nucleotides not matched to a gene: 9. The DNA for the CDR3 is TGTGCCAGCAGCGGGGGACAGGGTTATTTCGACGAGCAGTACTTC. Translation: CASSGGQGYFDEQYF.

The DNA of the CDR3 is TGTGCCTGGAGTGTGGGGAGTGAGACCGAGCAGTACTTC. Residues: CAWSVGSETEQYF. The chain has TRBV30 and TRBJ2-7, with a weak D call TRBD2 (5 bases). Germline loops: CDR1 GTSNPN, CDR2 SVGIG (reference sequence). This CDR3 is 13 amino acids long. Deletions cut 0 bases from V and 6 bases from J, with 12 bases between. Supplemented by reference TRBV30 and TRBJ2-7, the full variable domain reads SQTIHQWPATLVQPVGSPLSLECTVEGTSNPNLYWYRQAAGRGLQLLFYSVGIGQISSEVPQNLSASRPQDRQFILSSKKLLLSDSGFYLCAWSVGSETEQYFGPGTRLTVT.

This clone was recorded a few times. The CDR3 DNA sequence: TGTGCCTGGAGTGTACTTGTAATCCGTGGCCGCGGGTCACCCCTCCACTTT. It translates to CAWSVLVIRGRGSPLHF. The rearrangement uses TRBV30 and TRBJ1-6; D remains unclear. The germline gives CDR1 GTSNPN, CDR2 SVGIG (reference sequence). Trimming took off 0 bases at V and 10 bases at J, with 22 bases between the two ends. The CDR3 covers 17 residues.